The 19 T cell receptor beta chains below were found in one sample sequenced in a study of STAT5B mutations in CD4+ large granular lymphocyte leukemia. Using immunoSEQ multiplex PCR, the repertoire was profiled, and TCRdb retains in-frame clones only, with some absent. The table includes about 46,000 clones, approximately 83% detected once. Sequencing was done on a sample of CD4+ T cells from blood buffy coats. The receptors here all came from a human donor in good health.

The V gene is TRBV6-1, the J gene TRBJ2-2, with a weak D call TRBD2 (5 bases). The V gene lost 3 bases and the J gene lost 0 bases, with 11 bases spanning the gap. Germline assignment: CDR1 MNHNS and CDR2 SASEGT. This CDR3 contains 16 residues. CDR3 DNA sequence: TGTGCCAGCAGTGAGGAGAGGGCTGCGAACACCGGGGAGCTGTTTTTT. This translates into CASSEERAANTGELFF.

The chain couples TRBV27 to TRBJ2-3; D unclear. Deletions cut 0 bases from V and 0 bases from J, with 7 bases between. The CDR3 contains 15 residues. Germline assignment: CDR1 MNHEY and CDR2 SMNVEV (reference sequence). CDR3 nucleotides: TGTGCCAGCAGTTTATCTAGCAGTAGCACAGATACGCAGTATTTT. Residues: CASSLSSSSTDTQYF.

V and J are TRBV5-1 and TRBJ2-3; TRBD1 agrees at 11 bases. The CDR3 is made up of 14 amino acids. Unmatched junction bases numbered 2, after V lost 2 bases and J lost 6 bases. In germline, CDR1 is SGHRS, CDR2 YFSETQ. CDR3 amino acids: CASSFGQGADTQYF. The CDR3 nucleotides are TGCGCCAGCAGCTTCGGACAGGGGGCGGATACGCAGTATTTT.

The chain has TRBV10-3 and TRBJ1-6; no clear D gene. The CDR3 has 13 residues. Germline CDR1 is ENHRY and CDR2 is SYGVKD. V shed 7 bases and J shed 10 bases, with 14 bases lying between them. In DNA, the CDR3 is TGTGCCATCACCGAAGACGGAGACTCACCCCTCCACTTT. Protein sequence: CAITEDGDSPLHF.

This chain links TRBV2 with TRBJ1-6; weak D call: TRBD1 (6 bases). Germline V lookup: CDR1 SNHLY, CDR2 FYNNEI. Trimming pared 6 bases from V and 11 bases from J, leaving 26 bases between. The CDR3 extends over 17 amino acids. This CDR3 is CASRGPRGANFEAPLHF. CDR3 sequence (DNA): TGTGCCAGCAGGGGGCCCCGGGGGGCGAATTTTGAGGCACCCCTCCACTTT.

The rearrangement joins TRBV29-1 to TRBJ1-1; a weak D match, TRBD1 (5 bases). CDR1 and CDR2 (germline): SQVTM, ANQGSEA. V lost 8 bases and J 1 base, leaving 17 bases between the germline ends. The CDR3 loop spans 14 amino acids. The CDR3 loop reads CSILSGGPNTEAFF. The CDR3 region has the DNA TGCAGCATACTATCGGGGGGACCGAACACTGAAGCTTTCTTT.

The chain uses TRBV13 and TRBJ2-5; D unresolved. Per germline, CDR1 PRHDT and CDR2 FYEKMQ (reference sequence). Trimming stripped 0 bases from V and 1 base from J, with 3 bases between. The CDR3 has 13 residues. The DNA for the CDR3 is TGTGCCAGCAGCTTAGGGGGCCAAGAGACCCAGTACTTC. Translated, it gives CASSLGGQETQYF.

This clone showed up just once. The V call is TRBV5-4, the J call TRBJ2-1, with D unresolved. This CDR3 region has 15 residues. The germline gives CDR1 SGHNT, CDR2 YYREEE (reference sequence). V lost 2 bases and J lost 0, with 9 bases in between. The CDR3 here is CASSFSLGSYNEQFF. The CDR3 nucleotides are TGTGCCAGCAGCTTCTCACTGGGCTCCTACAATGAGCAGTTCTTC. Complete variable domain (other parts from reference TRBV5-4 and TRBJ2-1): ETGVTQSPTHLIKTRGQQVTLRCSSQSGHNTVSWYQQALGQGPQFIFQYYREEENGRGNFPPRFSGLQFPNYSSELNVNALELDDSALYLCASSFSLGSYNEQFFGPGTRLTVL.

The chain uses TRBV30 and TRBJ2-3; D is possibly TRBD1 (6 bases). Trimming removed 8 bases at V and 4 bases at J, with 13 bases between. CDR1 and CDR2 from the germline V gene are GTSNPN and SVGIG (reference sequence). There are 12 residues in the CDR3. CDR3 DNA: TGTGCCCGAGGTGCAGGGGCAGATACGCAGTATTTT. This gives the protein CARGAGADTQYF.

The chain employs TRBV21-1 and TRBJ2-7; TRBD1 is taken as the D call from the table, unchecked against the DNA. TRBV21-1 corresponds to a pseudogene. The CDR3 consists of 15 residues. DNA for the CDR3: TGTGCCAGCAGCAAAGAAACAGGGGGCCCGTACGAGCAGTACTTC. Translating gives CASSKETGGPYEQYF.

This clone was detected only once. This chain uses TRBV6-6 with TRBJ1-2; D not resolved. The CDR3 is made up of 12 amino acids. Germline CDR1 and CDR2: MNHNY and SVGAGI (reference sequence). Trimming removed 8 bases from V and 4 bases from J, with 11 bases in between. CDR3: CASGAAFYGYTF. In nucleotides, the CDR3 is TGTGCCAGCGGAGCAGCCTTCTATGGCTACACCTTC.

This clone was counted between two and nine times. The chain recombines TRBV6-5 with TRBJ1-3; D is perhaps TRBD1 (5 bases). Germline loops: CDR1 MNHEY, CDR2 SVGAGI. V lost 0 bases and J 2 bases, leaving 8 bases between the germline ends. The CDR3 is 15 amino acids. CDR3 sequence reads: CASSYSGRAGNTIYF. The CDR3 coding sequence is TGTGCCAGCAGTTACTCCGGCAGGGCTGGAAACACCATATATTTT.

The V gene is TRBV5-1, the J gene TRBJ1-1, with D maybe TRBD1 (5 bases). Germline assignment: CDR1 SGHRS and CDR2 YFSETQ. The ends were cut back, 6 bases at V and 2 bases at J, with 23 bases in the middle. The CDR3 totals 17 residues. The CDR3 loop is CASKSSLGRGGNTEAFF. The CDR3 nucleotides read TGCGCCAGCAAGTCGTCTCTGGGGCGAGGCGGAAACACTGAAGCTTTCTTT.

V gene TRBV30 combines with J gene TRBJ2-5; 8 nucleotides agree with TRBD1. The closer fit of TRBJ2-7 to the DNA end suggests the J call may be wrong. Germline CDR1 reads GTSNPN; CDR2 reads SVGIG (reference sequence). The CDR3 runs 15 residues. As DNA, the CDR3 is TGTGCCTGGAGTGCAAGGACAGGGATTCTCTACGAGCAGTACTTC. Translation gives CAWSARTGILYEQYF.

This sequence joins TRBV6-6 and TRBJ2-3; 10 nucleotides align to TRBD2. Germline lookup yields CDR1 MNHNY and CDR2 SVGAGI (reference sequence). V gave up 8 bases and J gave up 3 bases; unmatched junction bases: 11. The length of the CDR3 is 16 residues. This chain's CDR3 is CASQLGGTSVTDTQYF. In DNA form, the CDR3 reads TGTGCCAGCCAACTCGGCGGGACTAGCGTGACAGATACGCAGTATTTT.

The V and J genes are TRBV6-5 and TRBJ2-3; D not certain. Germline CDR1 MNHEY, CDR2 SVGAGI. Trimming left V 2 bases short and J 1 base short, with 10 bases between. This CDR3 is 15 amino acids long. The CDR3 loop is CASSYRLEGTDTQYF. For the CDR3, the DNA is TGTGCCAGCAGTTACCGGCTAGAGGGCACAGATACGCAGTATTTT.

The chain employs TRBV5-8 and TRBJ1-2, with D unresolved. Germline assignment: CDR1 SGHTS and CDR2 YDEGEE. The CDR3 sequence is 11 residues long. V lost 0 bases and J lost 8, with 5 bases in between. CDR3 amino acids: CASSLGQGYTF. The CDR3 bases are TGTGCCAGCAGCTTGGGGCAAGGCTACACCTTC.

The chain is built from TRBV14 and TRBJ1-2; 7 bases align to TRBD1. Germline-derived CDR1 and CDR2 are SGHDN and FVKESK. Trimming at V came to 3 bases and at J to 4 bases, leaving 8 bases not matched to a gene. There are 15 residues in the CDR3. The CDR3 spells CASSHAVTGPYGYTF. The CDR3 DNA follows: TGTGCCAGCAGCCACGCCGTGACAGGGCCCTATGGCTACACCTTC.

This clone was seen more than once but under ten times. The chain has TRBV5-1 and TRBJ2-7; 7 positions match TRBD1. V trimming: 4 bases; J trimming: 5 bases; junction bases outside the gene matches: 3. CDR1 and CDR2 from the germline V gene are SGHRS and YFSETQ. The CDR3 spans 12 residues. The CDR3 sequence is CASSPQGDEQYF. The CDR3, as DNA: TGCGCCAGCAGCCCTCAGGGGGACGAGCAGTACTTC. The variable domain in full, with the rest retrieved from reference TRBV5-1 and TRBJ2-7, is KAGVTQTPRYLIKTRGQQVTLSCSPISGHRSVSWYQQTPGQGLQFLFEYFSETQRNKGNFPGRFSGRQFSNSRSEMNVSTLELGDSALYLCASSPQGDEQYFGPGTRLTVT.